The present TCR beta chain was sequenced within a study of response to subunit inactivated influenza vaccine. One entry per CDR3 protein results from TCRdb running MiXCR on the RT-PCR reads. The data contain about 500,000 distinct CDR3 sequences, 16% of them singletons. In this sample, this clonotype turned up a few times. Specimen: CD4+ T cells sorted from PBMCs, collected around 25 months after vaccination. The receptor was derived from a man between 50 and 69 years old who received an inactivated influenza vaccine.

The CDR3 spells CSASGSGYEQYF. In nucleotides, the CDR3 is TGCAGTGCTAGCGGGAGTGGGTACGAGCAGTACTTC. The V gene is TRBV20-1, the J gene TRBJ2-7, with a tentative D call TRBD2 (6 bases). The germline gives CDR1 DFQATT, CDR2 SNEGSKA (reference sequence). The CDR3 totals 12 residues. V dropped 3 bases and J dropped 4 bases, with 10 bases sitting between them.